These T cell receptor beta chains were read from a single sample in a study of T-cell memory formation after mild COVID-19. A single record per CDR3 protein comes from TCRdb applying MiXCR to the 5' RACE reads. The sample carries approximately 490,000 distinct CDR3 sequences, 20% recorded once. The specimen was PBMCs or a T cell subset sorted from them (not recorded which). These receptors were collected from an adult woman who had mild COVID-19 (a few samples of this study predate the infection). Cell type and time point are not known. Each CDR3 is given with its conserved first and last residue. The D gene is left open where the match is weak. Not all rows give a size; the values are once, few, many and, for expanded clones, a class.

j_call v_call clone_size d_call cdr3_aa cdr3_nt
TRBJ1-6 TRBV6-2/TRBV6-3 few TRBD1 CASSYSPTGFNNSPLHF TGTGCCAGCAGTTACTCGCCGACAGGGTTCAATAATTCACCCCTCCACTTT
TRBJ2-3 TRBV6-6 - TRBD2 CASSQGLAGQKDTQYF TGTGCCAGCAGCCAGGGACTAGCGGGGCAGAAAGATACGCAGTATTTT
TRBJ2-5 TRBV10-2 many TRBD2 CASSEFELAGDETQYF TGCGCCAGCAGTGAGTTTGAGCTAGCGGGGGATGAGACCCAGTACTTC
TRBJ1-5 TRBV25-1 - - CASSETSNQPQHF TGTGCCAGCAGTGAAACCAGCAATCAGCCCCAGCATTTT
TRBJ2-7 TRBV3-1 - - CASSQEAGSYEQYF TGTGCCAGCAGCCAAGAGGCAGGTTCCTACGAGCAGTACTTC
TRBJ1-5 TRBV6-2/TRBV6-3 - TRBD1 CASSQRTGRTGNQPQHF TGTGCCAGCAGCCAACGGACAGGGAGGACGGGCAATCAGCCCCAGCATTTT
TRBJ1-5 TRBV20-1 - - CSAPGLGRYNQPQHF TGCAGTGCCCCGGGCCTTGGACGGTACAATCAGCCCCAGCATTTT
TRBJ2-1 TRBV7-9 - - CASSLVGVSEQFF TGTGCCAGCAGCTTAGTGGGGGTTAGTGAGCAGTTCTTC
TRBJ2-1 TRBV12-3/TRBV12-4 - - CASASRPRGLSYNEQFF TGTGCCAGCGCCAGCCGGCCCCGGGGGCTATCCTACAATGAGCAGTTCTTC
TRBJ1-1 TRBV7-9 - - CASSLDRVEAFF TGTGCCAGCAGCTTAGACAGGGTGGAAGCTTTCTTT
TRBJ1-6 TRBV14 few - CASSQEVGVANSPLHF TGTGCCAGCAGCCAAGAAGTTGGGGTAGCGAATTCACCCCTCCACTTT
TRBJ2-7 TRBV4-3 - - CASSQDWSGIVGIYEQYF TGCGCCAGCAGCCAAGATTGGTCAGGCATAGTCGGTATATACGAGCAGTACTTC
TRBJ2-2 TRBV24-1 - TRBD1 CATSDLPGGTGELFF TGTGCCACCAGTGATTTGCCAGGGGGCACCGGGGAGCTGTTTTTT
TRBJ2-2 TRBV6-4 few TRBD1 CASSRDREVGELFF TGTGCCAGCAGCCGGGACAGGGAAGTTGGGGAGCTGTTTTTT
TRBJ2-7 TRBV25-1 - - CASSDSGTGYEQYF TGTGCCAGCAGTGACTCCGGGACCGGGTACGAGCAGTACTTC
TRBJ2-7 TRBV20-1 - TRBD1 CSASDDDRGREEQYF TGCAGTGCTTCGGACGATGACAGGGGGCGGGAAGAGCAGTACTTC
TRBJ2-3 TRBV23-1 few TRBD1 CASSAPGQGAATDTQYF TGCGCCAGCAGTGCCCCGGGTCAGGGGGCTGCGACAGATACGCAGTATTTT
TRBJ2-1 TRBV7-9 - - CAPHDPHDPNEQFF TGTGCCCCTCATGATCCCCACGACCCAAATGAGCAGTTCTTC
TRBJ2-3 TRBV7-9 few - CASSSRLGGSSTDTQYF TGTGCCAGCAGCTCAAGGCTAGGGGGATCTAGCACAGATACGCAGTATTTT
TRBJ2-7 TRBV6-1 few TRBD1 CASSDPGQFYEQYF TGTGCCAGCAGTGACCCGGGACAGTTCTACGAGCAGTACTTC
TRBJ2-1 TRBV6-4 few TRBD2 CASSGLAGATYNEQFF TGTGCCAGCAGTGGATTAGCGGGAGCCACCTACAATGAGCAGTTCTTC
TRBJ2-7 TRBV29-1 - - CSVVGRGADSRSSYEQYF TGCAGCGTTGTGGGCCGGGGGGCGGACAGTAGGAGCTCCTACGAGCAGTACTTC
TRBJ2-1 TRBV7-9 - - CASSFSVDEQFF TGTGCCAGCAGCTTTTCCGTCGATGAGCAGTTCTTC
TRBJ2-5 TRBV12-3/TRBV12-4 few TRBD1 CASRMDRRQETQYF TGTGCCAGCAGGATGGACAGGCGACAAGAGACCCAGTACTTC
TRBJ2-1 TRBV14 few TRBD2 CASSQVAQLAGVDEQFF TGTGCCAGCAGCCAAGTGGCTCAACTAGCGGGAGTGGATGAGCAGTTCTTC
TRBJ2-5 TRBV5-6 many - CASSLAGTQYF TGTGCCAGCAGCTTGGCCGGGACCCAGTACTTC
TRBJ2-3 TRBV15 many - CATSRDGDRTDTQYF TGTGCCACCAGCAGAGACGGGGACCGCACAGATACGCAGTATTTT
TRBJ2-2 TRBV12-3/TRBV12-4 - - CASLRTGELFF TGTGCCAGCCTCCGAACCGGGGAGCTGTTTTTT
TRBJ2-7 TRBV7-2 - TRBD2 CASSLGASGGSYEQYF TGTGCCAGCAGTCTAGGGGCTAGCGGGGGGAGTTACGAGCAGTACTTC